This is a list of T cell receptor beta chains from one sample in a study of blood T cell repertoires in COVID-19. Produced via immunoSEQ multiplex PCR; TCRdb's table is partial and in-frame only. This table has some 120,000 clones, about four fifths appearing once. Sequenced material: peripheral blood. Receptor source: a human donor in a cohort sampled during active COVID-19. The CDR3 runs from the conserved cysteine through the conserved F or W. Each record gives: J gene, clone size, V gene, D gene, CDR3 protein, CDR3 DNA. D genes are given only for firm matches. Size values are once, few and many counts, or a class for expanded clones, and some rows have none.

j_gene: TRBJ2-5
abundance: .
v_gene: TRBV10-3
d_gene: TRBD2
CDR3aa: CAISAGTSGGGEETQYF
CDR3nt: TGTGCCATCAGTGCCGGGACTAGCGGAGGAGGGGAAGAGACCCAGTACTTC

j_gene: TRBJ2-2
abundance: .
v_gene: TRBV12-3/TRBV12-4
d_gene: .
CDR3aa: CASSLRVDGELFF
CDR3nt: TGTGCCAGCAGTCTCAGGGTTGACGGGGAGCTGTTTTTT

j_gene: TRBJ1-1
abundance: .
v_gene: TRBV6-5
d_gene: .
CDR3aa: CASSSAVNTEAFF
CDR3nt: TGTGCCAGCAGTAGCGCAGTGAACACTGAAGCTTTCTTT

j_gene: TRBJ2-5
abundance: few
v_gene: TRBV6-2/TRBV6-3
d_gene: .
CDR3aa: CASSMDGKQETQYF
CDR3nt: TGTGCCAGCAGCATGGACGGGAAACAAGAGACCCAGTACTTC

j_gene: TRBJ1-3
abundance: few
v_gene: TRBV6-6
d_gene: TRBD1
CDR3aa: CASSRGTADSGNTIYF
CDR3nt: TGTGCCAGCAGTCGAGGGACAGCTGACTCTGGAAACACCATATATTTT

j_gene: TRBJ1-3
abundance: .
v_gene: TRBV6-5
d_gene: .
CDR3aa: CASSYERNPNTIYF
CDR3nt: TGTGCCAGCAGTTACGAGCGCAATCCGAACACCATATATTTT

j_gene: TRBJ1-5
abundance: .
v_gene: TRBV6-5
d_gene: .
CDR3aa: CASSLRDYQPQHF
CDR3nt: TGTGCCAGCAGTCTCCGCGATTATCAGCCCCAGCATTTT

j_gene: TRBJ2-3
abundance: .
v_gene: TRBV3-1/TRBV3-2
d_gene: .
CDR3aa: CASSQAMPSGTDTQYF
CDR3nt: TGTGCCAGCAGCCAAGCAATGCCCAGCGGGACAGATACGCAGTATTTT

j_gene: TRBJ2-3
abundance: .
v_gene: TRBV30
d_gene: TRBD1
CDR3aa: CAGQGGTDTQYF
CDR3nt: TGTGCCGGACAGGGGGGCACAGATACGCAGTATTTT

j_gene: TRBJ1-2
abundance: once
v_gene: TRBV30
d_gene: .
CDR3aa: CAWSVRRDYGYTF
CDR3nt: TGTGCCTGGAGTGTACGAAGAGACTATGGCTACACCTTC

j_gene: TRBJ2-7
abundance: .
v_gene: TRBV19
d_gene: .
CDR3aa: CASSAGLAYEQYF
CDR3nt: TGTGCCAGTAGCGCGGGACTCGCTTACGAGCAGTACTTC

j_gene: TRBJ2-3
abundance: .
v_gene: TRBV7-9
d_gene: TRBD2
CDR3aa: CASSSAGGTDTQYF
CDR3nt: TGTGCCAGCAGCTCGGCGGGGGGCACAGATACGCAGTATTTT

j_gene: TRBJ2-7
abundance: .
v_gene: TRBV28
d_gene: TRBD2
CDR3aa: CASRSGGAYEQYF
CDR3nt: TGTGCCAGCAGAAGCGGGGGGGCTTACGAGCAGTACTTC

j_gene: TRBJ2-7
abundance: .
v_gene: TRBV28
d_gene: TRBD2
CDR3aa: CASSSSGGDSYEQYF
CDR3nt: TGTGCCAGCAGCTCATCGGGGGGGGACTCTTACGAGCAGTACTTC

j_gene: TRBJ2-2
abundance: .
v_gene: TRBV10-2
d_gene: TRBD1
CDR3aa: CASSEPTTRQGNPTGELFF
CDR3nt: TGCGCCAGCAGTGAGCCAACTACCAGACAGGGGAATCCCACCGGGGAGCTGTTTTTT

j_gene: TRBJ2-1
abundance: .
v_gene: TRBV28
d_gene: TRBD2
CDR3aa: CASSLSRGAGNEQFF
CDR3nt: TGTGCCAGCAGTTTGTCGCGGGGGGCCGGCAATGAGCAGTTCTTC

j_gene: TRBJ2-1
abundance: .
v_gene: TRBV7-8
d_gene: TRBD2
CDR3aa: CASSLTSGGFNEQFF
CDR3nt: TGTGCCAGCAGCCTGACTAGCGGGGGGTTTAATGAGCAGTTCTTC

j_gene: TRBJ1-3
abundance: .
v_gene: TRBV19
d_gene: TRBD1
CDR3aa: CASRVDRAENTIYF
CDR3nt: TGTGCCAGTAGAGTCGACAGGGCTGAAAACACCATATATTTT

j_gene: TRBJ2-1
abundance: few
v_gene: TRBV5-1
d_gene: .
CDR3aa: CASSQSLASNEQFF
CDR3nt: TGCGCCAGCAGCCAAAGCCTAGCGTCGAATGAGCAGTTCTTC

j_gene: TRBJ1-1
abundance: few
v_gene: TRBV20-1
d_gene: .
CDR3aa: CSASNSVNTEAFF
CDR3nt: TGCAGTGCTAGTAACAGTGTGAACACTGAAGCTTTCTTT

j_gene: TRBJ2-7
abundance: .
v_gene: TRBV7-2
d_gene: TRBD1
CDR3aa: CASSRSGQGSYEQYF
CDR3nt: TGTGCCAGCAGCCGTTCGGGACAGGGCTCCTACGAGCAGTACTTC

j_gene: TRBJ2-3
abundance: .
v_gene: TRBV19
d_gene: TRBD2
CDR3aa: CASSITWASGVTDTQYF
CDR3nt: TGTGCCAGTAGTATAACGTGGGCTAGCGGGGTCACAGATACGCAGTATTTT

j_gene: TRBJ2-4
abundance: .
v_gene: TRBV12-3/TRBV12-4
d_gene: .
CDR3aa: CASSLEQGNIQYF
CDR3nt: TGTGCCAGCAGTTTAGAACAGGGAAACATTCAGTACTTC

j_gene: TRBJ1-2
abundance: .
v_gene: TRBV19
d_gene: TRBD1
CDR3aa: CASSQGTEIRYGYTF
CDR3nt: TGTGCCAGTAGTCAAGGGACAGAAATTCGGTATGGCTACACCTTC

j_gene: TRBJ2-5
abundance: .
v_gene: TRBV7-3
d_gene: TRBD2
CDR3aa: CASSSGGTPATQYF
CDR3nt: TGTGCCAGCAGCTCCGGGGGGACCCCAGCCACCCAGTACTTC

j_gene: TRBJ2-7
abundance: .
v_gene: TRBV11-2
d_gene: .
CDR3aa: CASSPTSWGSSYEQYF
CDR3nt: TGTGCCAGCTCCCCAACTAGCTGGGGGAGCTCCTACGAGCAGTACTTC

j_gene: TRBJ1-1
abundance: .
v_gene: TRBV3-1/TRBV3-2
d_gene: TRBD1
CDR3aa: CASSRQGMNTEAFF
CDR3nt: TGTGCCAGCAGTCGACAGGGCATGAACACTGAAGCTTTCTTT

j_gene: TRBJ1-6
abundance: few
v_gene: TRBV6-6
d_gene: .
CDR3aa: CASSYRGKGDSPLHF
CDR3nt: TGTGCCAGCAGTTACAGGGGAAAGGGGGATTCACCCCTCCACTTT

j_gene: TRBJ1-4
abundance: .
v_gene: TRBV9
d_gene: .
CDR3aa: CASSVGGANEKLFF
CDR3nt: TGTGCCAGCAGCGTAGGGGGGGCTAATGAAAAACTGTTTTTT

j_gene: TRBJ1-1
abundance: .
v_gene: TRBV5-1
d_gene: .
CDR3aa: CASSLVGATEAFF
CDR3nt: TGCGCCAGCAGCTTGGTGGGGGCTACTGAAGCTTTCTTT

j_gene: TRBJ1-2
abundance: .
v_gene: TRBV19
d_gene: TRBD1
CDR3aa: CASSTTYGGGEVATF
CDR3nt: TGTGCCAGTAGTACAACCTATGGAGGGGGCGAGGTCGCCACCTTC

j_gene: TRBJ2-1
abundance: .
v_gene: TRBV10-3
d_gene: TRBD2
CDR3aa: CAIGSLAGGVYDEQFF
CDR3nt: TGTGCCATCGGGTCGCTAGCGGGGGGGGTTTACGATGAGCAGTTCTTC

j_gene: TRBJ1-2
abundance: .
v_gene: TRBV11-2
d_gene: .
CDR3aa: CASSLGGGGYTF
CDR3nt: TGTGCCAGCAGCTTAGGAGGGGGTGGCTACACCTTC

j_gene: TRBJ2-5
abundance: .
v_gene: TRBV5-1
d_gene: TRBD2
CDR3aa: CASSSYGLADQETQYF
CDR3nt: TGCGCCAGCAGCTCCTACGGACTAGCGGACCAAGAGACCCAGTACTTC

j_gene: TRBJ2-3
abundance: .
v_gene: TRBV7-2
d_gene: TRBD1
CDR3aa: CASTARTGKRTDTQYF
CDR3nt: TGTGCCAGCACCGCTCGGACAGGGAAAAGGACAGATACGCAGTATTTT

j_gene: TRBJ1-4
abundance: once
v_gene: TRBV18
d_gene: TRBD1
CDR3aa: CASSHGQGSTNEKLFF
CDR3nt: TGTGCCAGCTCACATGGACAGGGGTCGACTAATGAAAAACTGTTTTTT

j_gene: TRBJ1-2
abundance: .
v_gene: TRBV12-3/TRBV12-4
d_gene: .
CDR3aa: CASSVRINYGYTF
CDR3nt: TGTGCCAGCAGTGTTAGAATAAACTATGGCTACACCTTC

j_gene: TRBJ2-3
abundance: .
v_gene: TRBV5-4
d_gene: TRBD2
CDR3aa: CASGLAGGTDTQYF
CDR3nt: TGTGCCAGCGGGCTAGCGGGGGGCACAGATACGCAGTATTTT

j_gene: TRBJ2-7
abundance: .
v_gene: TRBV19
d_gene: TRBD2
CDR3aa: CASSPGGGYEQYF
CDR3nt: TGTGCCAGTAGTCCTGGGGGGGGCTACGAGCAGTACTTC

j_gene: TRBJ2-3
abundance: .
v_gene: TRBV10-3
d_gene: TRBD2
CDR3aa: CAIRLAGGNTPNTDTQYF
CDR3nt: TGTGCCATCAGACTAGCGGGGGGAAACACCCCTAACACAGATACGCAGTATTTT

j_gene: TRBJ2-3
abundance: .
v_gene: TRBV7-9
d_gene: TRBD1
CDR3aa: CASSLPRGRREPDTQYF
CDR3nt: TGTGCCAGCAGCTTACCCAGGGGGCGGCGGGAACCAGATACGCAGTATTTT

j_gene: TRBJ1-2
abundance: .
v_gene: TRBV7-9
d_gene: .
CDR3aa: CASSRENGYTF
CDR3nt: TGTGCCAGCAGCCGCGAAAATGGCTACACCTTC

j_gene: TRBJ2-2
abundance: few
v_gene: TRBV9
d_gene: .
CDR3aa: CASSVGGLAADKLFF
CDR3nt: TGTGCCAGCAGCGTAGGGGGTTTAGCGGCAGACAAGCTGTTTTTT

j_gene: TRBJ1-3
abundance: .
v_gene: TRBV6-1
d_gene: .
CDR3aa: CASSESWGPGNTIYF
CDR3nt: TGTGCCAGCAGTGAAAGTTGGGGGCCTGGAAACACCATATATTTT

j_gene: TRBJ2-7
abundance: once
v_gene: TRBV5-5
d_gene: TRBD1
CDR3aa: CASSLAAGGSSYEQYF
CDR3nt: TGTGCCAGCAGCTTGGCCGCAGGGGGCAGCTCCTACGAGCAGTACTTC

j_gene: TRBJ1-1
abundance: few
v_gene: TRBV6-2/TRBV6-3
d_gene: .
CDR3aa: CASSYPVNTEAFF
CDR3nt: TGTGCCAGCAGTTACCCCGTGAACACTGAAGCTTTCTTT

j_gene: TRBJ2-7
abundance: .
v_gene: TRBV9
d_gene: .
CDR3aa: CAGGLDLSLGQYF
CDR3nt: TGTGCCGGGGGACTGGATCTCTCGCTCGGACAGTACTTC

j_gene: TRBJ1-3
abundance: few
v_gene: TRBV7-8
d_gene: TRBD1
CDR3aa: CASGISGTGGNTIYF
CDR3nt: TGTGCCAGCGGCATTTCCGGGACAGGGGGAAACACCATATATTTT

j_gene: TRBJ1-5
abundance: .
v_gene: TRBV6-2/TRBV6-3
d_gene: .
CDR3aa: CASSTYSNQPQHF
CDR3nt: TGTGCCAGCAGTACCTATAGCAATCAGCCCCAGCATTTT

j_gene: TRBJ2-7
abundance: .
v_gene: TRBV5-6
d_gene: TRBD1
CDR3aa: CASRQGTEYEQYF
CDR3nt: TGTGCCAGCAGACAGGGGACAGAGTACGAGCAGTACTTC

j_gene: TRBJ1-6
abundance: .
v_gene: TRBV19
d_gene: TRBD1
CDR3aa: CASRKRDRVGSPLHF
CDR3nt: TGTGCCAGTAGGAAGAGGGACAGGGTCGGTTCACCCCTCCACTTT

j_gene: TRBJ1-4
abundance: .
v_gene: TRBV5-1
d_gene: TRBD1
CDR3aa: CASSKQGATNEKLFF
CDR3nt: TGCGCCAGCAGCAAACAGGGGGCAACTAATGAAAAACTGTTTTTT

j_gene: TRBJ2-7
abundance: .
v_gene: TRBV7-8
d_gene: TRBD1
CDR3aa: CASSFDRGGSYEQYF
CDR3nt: TGTGCCAGCAGCTTCGACAGGGGAGGCTCCTACGAGCAGTACTTC

j_gene: TRBJ2-7
abundance: few
v_gene: TRBV30
d_gene: .
CDR3aa: CAWRGPIPPGGPGEQYF
CDR3nt: TGTGCCTGGAGGGGACCGATCCCCCCCGGGGGGCCCGGGGAGCAGTACTTC

j_gene: TRBJ1-1
abundance: few
v_gene: TRBV19
d_gene: .
CDR3aa: CASSLKAGQTEAFF
CDR3nt: TGTGCCAGTAGTCTTAAGGCAGGGCAGACTGAAGCTTTCTTT